The rows below give T cell receptor beta chains drawn from one sample of a study of long-term antiretroviral therapy in people with HIV. The repertoire was sequenced with immunoSEQ multiplex PCR; TCRdb's copy has only in-frame clones and lacks some. This table has roughly 14,000 clones, approximately 80% appearing once. Here the sequenced sample was unsorted PBMCs, taken just before starting antiretroviral therapy. The receptor source for this set is a man aged 35 to 55 with HIV. Each CDR3 is given with its conserved first and last residue. A D gene is named only where the DNA matches it firmly. Rows may omit the clone size; those that give it use once, few, many or a size class.

clone_size	v_call	d_call	j_call	cdr3_nt	cdr3_aa
NA	TRBV7-3	TRBD2	TRBJ2-1	TGTGCCAGCTCGGTTAGCGGGGCCTACAATGAGCAGTTCTTC	CASSVSGAYNEQFF
NA	TRBV6-1	TRBD2	TRBJ2-1	TGTGCCAGCAGTGAAGAAATAGGGACTAGCGGAAATGAGCAGTTCTTC	CASSEEIGTSGNEQFF
NA	TRBV28	NA	TRBJ1-5	TGTGCCAGCAGTTTGGGGCACAATCAGCCCCAGCATTTT	CASSLGHNQPQHF
NA	TRBV9	TRBD1	TRBJ2-3	TGTGCCAGCAGCCGACGGGACAGAGATACGCAGTATTTT	CASSRRDRDTQYF
NA	TRBV19	NA	TRBJ1-1	TGTGCCAGTAGTATACGGCAGAACACTGAAGCTTTCTTT	CASSIRQNTEAFF
NA	TRBV6-5	NA	TRBJ2-6	TGTGCCAGCAGTTATCGGCTTTCTGGGGCCAACGTCCTGACTTTC	CASSYRLSGANVLTF
NA	TRBV10-3	NA	TRBJ2-6	TGTGCCATCAGTGCCAAACAGGAGACTGGGGCCAACGTCCTGACTTTC	CAISAKQETGANVLTF
few	TRBV19	TRBD1	TRBJ1-2	TGTGCCAGTAGTGTGGACGACAGGGCTGGCCGCTACACCTTC	CASSVDDRAGRYTF
NA	TRBV14	NA	TRBJ1-1	TGTGCCAGCAGCCAAGAAGGGAACACTGAAGCTTTCTTT	CASSQEGNTEAFF
few	TRBV7-5	NA	TRBJ1-3	TGTGTCAGAAGCAGAAGGCCAAACACCTCTGGAAACACCATATATTTT	CVRSRRPNTSGNTIYF
NA	TRBV27	NA	TRBJ2-5	TGTGCCAGCAGTTATCTATACGGCCAAGAGACCCAGTACTTC	CASSYLYGQETQYF